This T cell receptor (beta chain) is drawn from a study of CD8 T cells in Susac syndrome. cDNA came from roughly 0.53 to 1 ug RNA primed by random hexamers. immunoSEQ multiplex PCR amplified TCR beta CDR3 across 54 Vbeta, 13 Jbeta. TCRdb reprocessed the immunoSEQ multiplex PCR reads with MiXCR, giving one entry per CDR3 protein. The table shows more than 70,000 distinct CDR3 sequences, with 80% to 95% occurring only once. As controls, healthy donors matched for age and sex were used. V was pared by 2 bases and J by 3 bases, with 11 bases between. The CDR3 sequence is 14 residues long. In germline, CDR1 is MNHEY, CDR2 SMNVEV (reference sequence).

This TCR came from a human donor in good health. V and J are TRBV27 and TRBJ2-7; tentative D call: TRBD2 (7 bases). Sequenced sample: CD8+ T cells from PBMCs. CDR3 sequence reads: CASSLRGAGYEQYF. CDR3 DNA sequence: TGTGCCAGCAGTTTACGGGGGGCCGGCTACGAGCAGTACTTC.